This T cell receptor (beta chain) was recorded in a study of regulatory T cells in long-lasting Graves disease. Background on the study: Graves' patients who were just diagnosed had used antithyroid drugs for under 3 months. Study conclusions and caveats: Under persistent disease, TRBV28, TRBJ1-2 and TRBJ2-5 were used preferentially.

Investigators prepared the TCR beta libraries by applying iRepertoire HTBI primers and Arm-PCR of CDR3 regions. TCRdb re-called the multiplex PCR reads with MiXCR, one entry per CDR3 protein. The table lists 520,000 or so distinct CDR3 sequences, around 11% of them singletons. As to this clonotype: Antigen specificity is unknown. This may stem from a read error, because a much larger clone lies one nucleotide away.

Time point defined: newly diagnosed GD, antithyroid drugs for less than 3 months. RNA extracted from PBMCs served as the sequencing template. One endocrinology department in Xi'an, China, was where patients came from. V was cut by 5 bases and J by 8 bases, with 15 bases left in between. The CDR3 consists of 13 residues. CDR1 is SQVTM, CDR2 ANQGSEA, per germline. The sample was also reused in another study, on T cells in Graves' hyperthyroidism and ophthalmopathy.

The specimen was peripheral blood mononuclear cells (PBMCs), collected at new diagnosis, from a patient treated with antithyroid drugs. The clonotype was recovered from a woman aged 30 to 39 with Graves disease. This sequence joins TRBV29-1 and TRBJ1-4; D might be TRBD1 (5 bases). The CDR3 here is CSVLGDVSEKLFF. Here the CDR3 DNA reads TGCAGCGTTCTGGGGGATGTAAGCGAAAAACTGTTTTTT.